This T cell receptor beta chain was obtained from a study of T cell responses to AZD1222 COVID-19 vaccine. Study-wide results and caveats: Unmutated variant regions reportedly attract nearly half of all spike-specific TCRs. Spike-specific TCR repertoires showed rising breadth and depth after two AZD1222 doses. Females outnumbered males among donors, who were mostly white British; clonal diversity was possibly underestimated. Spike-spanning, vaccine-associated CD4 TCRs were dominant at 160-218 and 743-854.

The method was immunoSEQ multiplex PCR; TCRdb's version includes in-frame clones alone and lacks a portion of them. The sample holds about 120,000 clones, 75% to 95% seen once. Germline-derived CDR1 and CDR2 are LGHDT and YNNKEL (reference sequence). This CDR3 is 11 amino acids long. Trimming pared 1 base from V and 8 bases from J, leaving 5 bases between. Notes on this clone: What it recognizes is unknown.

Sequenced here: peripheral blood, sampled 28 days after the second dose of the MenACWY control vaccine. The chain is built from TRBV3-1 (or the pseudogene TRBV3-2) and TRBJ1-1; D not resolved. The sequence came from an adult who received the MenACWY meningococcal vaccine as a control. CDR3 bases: TGTGCCAGCAGCCAAGCATACGAAGCTTTCTTT. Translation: CASSQAYEAFF.